This T cell receptor (beta chain) was sequenced for a study of neoadjuvant anti-PD-1 for oral cavity cancer (dated by TCRdb to about 2021). In terms of the full investigation: Three to four biweekly doses of nivolumab at 3 mg/kg were mostly administered to patients before curative-intent surgical resection. A fourth nivolumab dose was given around day 43 to patients without progression, and definitive surgical resection was performed in those patients on days 50-56. Under RECIST 1.1, patients with complete response, partial response or stable disease were classed as responders, and patients with progression were classed as non-responders. There were 12 patients in the parent correlative cohort, and the response rate was 33%.

For survey sequencing of tumor libraries, mostly around 4.9 ug of input genomic DNA was used, and two replicates were run per sample. The immunoSEQ hsTCRbeta kit was used to prepare TCRbeta libraries, following the manufacturer's instructions. Sequencing of the completed libraries took place using an Illumina NovaSeq 6000 S4 flow cell after they had been pooled to about 3.2 nM. The original methods were these. Raw data preprocessing and quality control were performed with the immunoSEQ Analyzer. The analysis was restricted to productive rearrangements, with each unique CDR3 amino acid sequence defining a clonotype. Repertoire clonality was estimated as the Gini-Simpson index, which was calculated using the R package tcR. Student's t test was used to compare Gini indices, and Pearson correlation was used to assess associations with tumor size change. Sourced from immuneACCESS, this table was stored by TCRdb with only in-frame sequences that have V and J called. A share of the clones is absent; for the studies checked, an unresolved V gene accounts for under half, and the remainder has no known explanation. Clonal size and the V and J genes are those of that table, whereas D and trimming came from the DNA. Within this sample are about 25,000 clones, with less than 35% of them counted one time only. 16% of the sample is taken by the ten largest.

Broader findings and caveats from the paper: TCR analyses included only three patients per response group, and the authors called for larger cohorts for validation. A higher pretreatment blood Treg/Th17 ratio correlated with both higher pretreatment blood TCRbeta clonality and lower post-treatment tumor TCRbeta clonality. Greater tumor shrinkage correlated with larger post-treatment sizes of preexisting intratumoral clones, which suggests that expansion of preexisting clones contributed to response.

What the time point label conveys for this sample: after neoadjuvant nivolumab, at surgical resection. Patients had been newly diagnosed with stage II-IVA oral cavity squamous cell carcinoma, and no prior systemic or radiation treatment had been given to the patients. The cohort consisted of patients with HPV-negative, locally advanced oral cavity squamous cell carcinoma. Samples were obtained from a longitudinal correlative study of a single-arm phase II trial of neoadjuvant nivolumab in oral cavity squamous cell carcinoma. Genomic DNA-based TCRbeta sequencing was performed on subject-matched pre- and post-treatment PBMCs and tumors from three responders and three non-responders. Genomic DNA was isolated from tumor tissue using the Maxwell RSC DNA from Tissue kit. About this clone itself: Its antigen is not yet known. The record has no base qualities; no much larger clone is one base away.

The material sequenced was tumor tissue, taken after nivolumab (anti-PD-1) treatment. This receptor was identified in a person aged 35-79 years with oral cavity squamous cell carcinoma.

The CDR3: CASSIVDRGHNQPQHF. The sequence in DNA is TGTGCCAGCAGCATCGTAGACAGGGGGCACAATCAGCCCCAGCATTTT. The sequence joins TRBV5-5 to TRBJ1-5, with 10 bases in between that match TRBD1. CDR1 and CDR2 were assigned from the germline V gene (reference sequence) as SGHKS and YYEKEE. Clipping removes 4 bases from V and 3 bases from J, with 7 as the unmatched junction base count. The CDR3 contains 16 residues, cysteine and phenylalanine counted. Only the CDR3 region is kept as DNA, spanning 48 bases read in frame from base 1.